The TCR beta chain described here comes from a study of blood T cell repertoires in COVID-19. The data were produced by immunoSEQ multiplex PCR, yet TCRdb's version contains in-frame clones alone and is incomplete. This table holds a few hundred thousand clones, 87% found once. The CDR3 is 14 amino acids. Unmatched junction bases numbered 5, after V lost 2 bases and J lost 7 bases. From germline, CDR1 is MDHEN and CDR2 SYDVKM. Material: peripheral blood. The genes are TRBV28 and TRBJ2-1; 7 bases fit TRBD2. This receptor was obtained from a woman in her late teens or twenties who had recovered from COVID-19. Written as DNA, the CDR3 is TGTGCCAGCAGTTTAGGCGGGAGTCTTAATGAGCAGTTCTTC. Amino acid sequence: CASSLGGSLNEQFF.